Below, 32 T cell receptor beta chains from the same sample are listed, as sequenced in a study of PD-1 blockade in classical Hodgkin lymphoma (TCRdb year 2020). The method behind the library was the immunoSEQ multiplex PCR assay. Entries here come from immuneACCESS through TCRdb and include only in-frame sequences with V and J called. Some clones fail to appear in such tables; in the studies checked, an unresolved V gene covers under half of the shortfall, and the cause of the remainder is unknown. This sample comprises fewer than 90,000 clones, roughly nine tenths of them detected only once. 22% of the sample is held by the ten biggest clonotypes. This sample's time point label indicates: cycle 1 day 1 (C1D1), immediately before nivolumab initiation. Every trial patient had relapsed following autologous stem cell transplantation, and prior brentuximab vedotin exposure was what differed among cohorts A, B and C.

The starting material was peripheral blood mononuclear cells (PBMCs), obtained at baseline. These receptors all come from a human donor with classical Hodgkin lymphoma.

The chain is built from TRBV6-5 and TRBJ2-7; D gene ambiguous. From germline, CDR1 is MNHEY and CDR2 SVGAGI. V gave up 5 bases and J gave up 0 bases, with 8 bases separating them. This CDR3 comprises 13 residues. CDR3 sequence reads: CASSRLDSYEQYF. DNA for the CDR3: TGTGCCAGCAGTAGGCTTGACTCCTACGAGCAGTACTTC.

The chain carries TRBV4-2 and TRBJ2-3; D is possibly TRBD1 (5 bases). Germline CDR1 reads LGHNA; CDR2 reads YNFKEQ. Trimming pared 4 bases from V and 6 bases from J, leaving 14 bases between. The CDR3 sequence is 14 residues long. The CDR3 sequence is CASSRGSAEDTQYF. The CDR3 bases are TGTGCCAGCAGCCGGGGCTCCGCTGAGGATACGCAGTATTTT.

Here the CDR3 DNA reads TGTGCCAGCAGTTTCATCGAAAAGCCCTACGAGCAGTACTTC. Amino acids: CASSFIEKPYEQYF. The rearrangement uses TRBV27 and TRBJ2-7, with D uncertain. Germline assignment: CDR1 MNHEY and CDR2 SMNVEV (reference sequence). V lost 3 bases to trimming and J lost 2 bases, with 11 bases between them. The CDR3 consists of 14 residues.

Comment on this clone: The sample contains more than one DNA sequence encoding this CDR3. The chain has TRBV27 and TRBJ2-7; no definite D call. Germline values: CDR1 MNHEY, CDR2 SMNVEV (reference sequence). V was clipped by 5 bases and J by 0 bases, with 11 bases between them. This CDR3 is built from 14 residues. This CDR3 is CASSLGGNSYEQYF. DNA for the CDR3: TGTGCCAGCAGTCTCGGCGGCAACTCCTACGAGCAGTACTTC.

This clone was recorded once. This rearrangement joins TRBV5-1 to TRBJ1-2, with TRBD1 matching 10 bases. The CDR3 spans 17 residues. Germline CDR1 SGHRS, CDR2 YFSETQ. After removal of 4 bases from V and 4 bases from J, the junction contained 13 bases not matched to a gene. For the CDR3, the DNA is TGCGCCAGCAGCCCGACAGGGGGCGTAGGGTACTTCTATGGCTACACCTTC. It codes for CASSPTGGVGYFYGYTF.

The V gene is TRBV7-6, the J gene TRBJ2-3; 10 nucleotides align to TRBD2. Unmatched junction bases numbered 2, after V lost 6 bases and J lost 2 bases. Germline CDR1 and CDR2: SGHVS and FNYEAQ. The CDR3 is made up of 14 amino acids. CDR3 DNA: TGTGCCAGCAGTAGCGGGGGGATCACAGATACGCAGTATTTT. Amino acids: CASSSGGITDTQYF. Full variable domain (outside the CDR3, taken from reference TRBV7-6 and TRBJ2-3): GAGVSQSPRYKVTKRGQDVALRCDPISGHVSLYWYRQALGQGPEFLTYFNYEAQQDKSGLPNDRFSAERPEGSISTLTIQRTEQRDSAMYRCASSSGGITDTQYFGPGTRLTVL.

V gene TRBV27 combines with J gene TRBJ1-2; D is possibly TRBD1 (5 bases). The germline V gene encodes CDR1 MNHEY and CDR2 SMNVEV (reference sequence). The CDR3 is 16 amino acids. V lost 4 bases and J 4 bases, leaving 19 bases between the germline ends. The CDR3 sequence is CASSSPPQGLGYGYTF. The CDR3 DNA is TGTGCCAGCAGTTCACCCCCGCAGGGTTTGGGCTATGGCTACACCTTC.

This chain uses TRBV15 with TRBJ2-3; D could derive from TRBD1 or TRBD2 (6 bases each). Germline CDR1 LNHNV, CDR2 YYDKDF (reference sequence). The CDR3 length is 16 residues. Trimming shortened V by 0 bases and J by 2 bases, and 12 bases separated the two germline ends. The CDR3 nucleotides read TGTGCCACCAGCAGAGATTGGTCGGGGGCCACAGATACGCAGTATTTT. Translation gives CATSRDWSGATDTQYF.

The rearrangement uses TRBV28 and TRBJ1-4, with TRBD1 as a possible D gene (5 bases). The V end lost 1 base, the J end lost 3 bases, and 24 bases lay between the germline ends. CDR3 length: 20 amino acids. In germline, CDR1 is MDHEN, CDR2 SYDVKM. The CDR3 region is CASSLYRGSQGGSANEKLFF. In DNA form, the CDR3 reads TGTGCCAGCAGTTTATATAGGGGATCGCAGGGCGGATCGGCTAATGAAAAACTGTTTTTT.

The V call is TRBV6-5, the J call TRBJ1-1; a possible D gene is TRBD1 (6 bases). Looked up from germline, CDR1 is MNHEY and CDR2 is SVGAGI. V was pared by 2 bases and J by 0 bases, with 7 bases between. The CDR3 is 14 amino acids. CDR3 nucleotide sequence: TGTGCCAGCAGTTACGGACAGTTGAACACTGAAGCTTTCTTT. Translation gives CASSYGQLNTEAFF.

This rearrangement joins TRBV30 to TRBJ1-5; D remains ambiguous. CDR3 length: 14 residues. CDR1 GTSNPN and CDR2 SVGIG come from the germline V gene (reference sequence). V was cut by 5 bases and J by 0 bases, with 11 bases left in between. In nucleotides, the CDR3 is TGTGCCTGGGGGGAGGGATATAGCAATCAGCCCCAGCATTTT. Translation: CAWGEGYSNQPQHF.

The chain has TRBV11-2 and TRBJ2-3, with TRBD2 identical over 8 bases. V was clipped by 8 bases and J by 0 bases; unmatched bases: 16. CDR1 and CDR2 (germline): SGHAT, FQNNGV. CDR3 length: 18 amino acids. This CDR3 reads CASSARKRAGESTDTQYF. In DNA, the CDR3 is TGTGCCAGCTCAGCCCGAAAACGAGCGGGAGAAAGCACAGATACGCAGTATTTT.

The CDR3 DNA reads TGTGCCAGTAGTCCCTCCGGGACAGGAAACCTAGCTTACAATCAGCCCCAGCATTTT. This sequence encodes CASSPSGTGNLAYNQPQHF. The rearrangement joins TRBV19 to TRBJ1-5; 8 positions match TRBD1. The J segment lost 3 bases and the V segment lost 5 bases, leaving 18 bases of the junction unmatched. CDR1 LNHDA and CDR2 SQIVND come from the germline V gene (reference sequence). This CDR3 contains 19 residues.

The chain employs TRBV6-1 and TRBJ1-3; possibly TRBD1 for D (5 bases). The ends were cut back, 3 bases at V and 4 bases at J, with 7 bases in the middle. Per the germline V gene, CDR1 is MNHNS and CDR2 is SASEGT. CDR3 length: 13 amino acids. The CDR3 DNA reads TGTGCCAGCAGTGATTGGGGCGGAAACACCATATATTTT. The encoded protein is CASSDWGGNTIYF.

The CDR3 protein is CRGGSGDEQYF. The CDR3, as DNA: TGCAGGGGAGGTTCCGGCGACGAGCAGTACTTC. This chain connects TRBV20-1 to TRBJ2-7; D may be TRBD2 (6 bases). In germline, CDR1 is DFQATT, CDR2 SNEGSKA (reference sequence). The CDR3 has 11 amino acids.

This clone was detected only once. This sequence joins TRBV7-9 and TRBJ1-1, with no clear D. The germline gives CDR1 SEHNR, CDR2 FQNEAQ (reference sequence). The CDR3 covers 12 residues. The germline V and J ends were trimmed by 6 bases and 5 bases, with 10 bases remaining between them. DNA of the CDR3: TGTGCCAGCAGGGGCGATGGGACTGAAGCTTTCTTT. Translation gives CASRGDGTEAFF.

V is TRBV6-6 and J is TRBJ2-1; 9 nucleotides match TRBD2. The CDR3 loop spans 13 amino acids. Germline CDR1 reads MNHNY; CDR2 reads SVGAGI (reference sequence). With V trimmed by 6 bases and J by 5 bases, 2 bases remained unmatched. CDR3 protein: CASSRLADNEQFF. In DNA form, the CDR3 reads TGTGCCAGCAGCCGACTAGCGGACAATGAGCAGTTCTTC.

This chain joins TRBV4-2 and TRBJ2-7, with D unclear. CDR3 length equals 13 residues. V was shortened by 1 base and J by 2 bases, with 6 bases between the two germline ends. Germline CDR1 and CDR2: LGHNA and YNFKEQ. CDR3 sequence reads: CASSQGRTYEQYF. The CDR3 DNA sequence: TGTGCCAGCAGCCAAGGAAGGACCTACGAGCAGTACTTC.

The chain links TRBV9 to TRBJ2-2, with D hard to call. This CDR3 is 15 amino acids long. V was clipped by 1 base and J by 6 bases, with 13 bases between them. CDR1 is SGDLS and CDR2 is YYNGEE in the germline V gene. The CDR3 reads CASSVPPNNPGELFF. For the CDR3, the DNA is TGTGCCAGCAGCGTACCACCCAACAACCCCGGGGAGCTGTTTTTT.

This chain links TRBV18 with TRBJ1-2; 11 bases are shared with TRBD1. V lost 5 bases to trimming and J lost 6 bases; unmatched junction nucleotides: 11. This CDR3 contains 16 residues. CDR1 is KGHSH, CDR2 LQKENI, per germline. The CDR3 DNA follows: TGTGCCAGCTCAGAAACTCGGGACAGGGGGGTGAATGGCTACACCTTC. Translating gives CASSETRDRGVNGYTF.

The V gene is TRBV5-5, the J gene TRBJ2-7; 9 nucleotides line up with TRBD1. CDR1 is SGHKS and CDR2 is YYEKEE in the germline V gene (reference sequence). V was pared by 2 bases and J by 6 bases, with 9 bases of the junction left unmatched. The CDR3 has 15 amino acids. The CDR3 DNA is TGTGCCAGCAGCTTACCGGGACAGGGAGTTTCCGAGCAGTACTTC. Protein sequence: CASSLPGQGVSEQYF.

The genes are TRBV5-5 and TRBJ1-5, with 8 bases lining up with TRBD1. The CDR3 runs 14 residues. Trimming took 4 bases from V and 4 from J; bases not matched to a gene: 4. CDR1 SGHKS and CDR2 YYEKEE come from the germline V gene (reference sequence). CDR3 protein: CASSADRGNQPQHF. The CDR3 bases are TGTGCCAGCAGCGCCGACAGGGGTAATCAGCCCCAGCATTTT.

This sequence joins TRBV5-1 and TRBJ2-1; D is ambiguous. Per the germline V gene, CDR1 is SGHRS and CDR2 is YFSETQ. The V end lost 0 bases, the J end lost 3 bases, and 10 bases lay between the germline ends. This CDR3 has 15 residues. The CDR3 DNA follows: TGCGCCAGCAGCTTGGACGTCTTCAGCTACAATGAGCAGTTCTTC. Protein product: CASSLDVFSYNEQFF. The full variable domain, in which reference TRBV5-1 and TRBJ2-1 provide the parts outside the CDR3, is KAGVTQTPRYLIKTRGQQVTLSCSPISGHRSVSWYQQTPGQGLQFLFEYFSETQRNKGNFPGRFSGRQFSNSRSEMNVSTLELGDSALYLCASSLDVFSYNEQFFGPGTRLTVL.

The chain is built from TRBV5-1 and TRBJ2-7; TRBD1 is a possible D gene (6 bases). The CDR3 consists of 14 residues. Trimming stripped 0 bases from V and 3 bases from J, with 10 bases between. Germline V gene data show CDR1 as SGHRS and CDR2 as YFSETQ. This chain's CDR3 is CASSLATGLYEQYF. CDR3 sequence (DNA): TGCGCCAGCAGCTTGGCCACAGGGCTCTACGAGCAGTACTTC.

The chain is built from TRBV19 and TRBJ1-2; D is perhaps TRBD1 (6 bases). CDR3 size: 13 residues. Germline lookup yields CDR1 LNHDA and CDR2 SQIVND (reference sequence). V gave up 6 bases and J gave up 3 bases, with 11 bases separating them. The CDR3 DNA sequence: TGTGCCAGTAGCACAGGGAAGTACTATGGCTACACCTTC. It yields the protein CASSTGKYYGYTF.

The chain couples TRBV6-1 to TRBJ2-7; 10 bases agree with TRBD1. CDR3 length: 14 residues. Germline V lookup: CDR1 MNHNS, CDR2 SASEGT. With 1 base clipped from V and 4 bases from J, the junction kept 1 base outside the gene matches. The CDR3 DNA is TGTGCCAGCAGTGAAGGGACAGGGGGGTACGAGCAGTACTTC. Its protein product is CASSEGTGGYEQYF.

As to this clone: The same CDR3 can be traced to other DNA sequences in this sample. This rearrangement joins TRBV6-5 to TRBJ1-1, with TRBD1 matching 9 bases. V lost 2 bases and J lost 2; bases outside the gene matches: 3. Per germline, CDR1 MNHEY and CDR2 SVGAGI. The CDR3 sequence is 15 residues long. The CDR3 loop is CASSYPTGGNTEAFF. The DNA of the CDR3 is TGTGCCAGCAGTTACCCGACAGGGGGAAACACTGAAGCTTTCTTT.

The gene calls are TRBV29-1 and TRBJ2-1; 8 positions match TRBD2. There are 12 residues in the CDR3. Germline V gives CDR1 SQVTM, CDR2 ANQGSEA. With V trimmed by 4 bases and J by 4 bases, 0 bases remained unmatched. CDR3 region: CSVGGRYNEQFF. Here the CDR3 DNA reads TGCAGCGTTGGCGGGAGGTACAATGAGCAGTTCTTC.

The chain is built from TRBV2 and TRBJ1-4; perhaps TRBD1 as D (6 bases). Trimming stripped 6 bases from V and 8 bases from J, with 13 bases between. This CDR3 has 13 amino acids. Germline V gene lookup returns CDR1 SNHLY and CDR2 FYNNEI. The CDR3 DNA follows: TGTGCCAGCAGAGGGGGAGAGAGCGAAAAACTGTTTTTT. Encoded protein: CASRGGESEKLFF.

The chain recombines TRBV19 with TRBJ1-1, with 7 bases identical to TRBD1. J was trimmed by 3 bases and V by 6 bases; bases with no gene match: 19. Germline assignment: CDR1 LNHDA and CDR2 SQIVND (reference sequence). This CDR3 region has 18 residues. The CDR3 protein is CASSETDRTFGADTEAFF. DNA for the CDR3: TGTGCCAGTAGCGAAACGGACAGGACCTTTGGTGCGGACACTGAAGCTTTCTTT.

The CDR3 is CASSLEGTGSYNEQFF. The CDR3 nucleotides read TGTGCCAGCAGCTTAGAAGGGACAGGGTCCTACAATGAGCAGTTCTTC. V and J are TRBV7-9 and TRBJ2-1; TRBD1 matches at 9 bases. The length of the CDR3 is 16 residues. V was clipped by 1 base and J by 1 base; unmatched bases: 2. CDR1 is SEHNR, CDR2 FQNEAQ, per germline (reference sequence).

V and J are TRBV6-1 and TRBJ2-7, with D unclear. The CDR3 consists of 13 residues. V was clipped by 7 bases and J by 2 bases, with 12 bases between them. Germline CDR1 MNHNS, CDR2 SASEGT. This chain's CDR3 is CASTRWGTYEQYF. The CDR3 region has the DNA TGTGCCAGCACTCGTTGGGGAACCTACGAGCAGTACTTC.